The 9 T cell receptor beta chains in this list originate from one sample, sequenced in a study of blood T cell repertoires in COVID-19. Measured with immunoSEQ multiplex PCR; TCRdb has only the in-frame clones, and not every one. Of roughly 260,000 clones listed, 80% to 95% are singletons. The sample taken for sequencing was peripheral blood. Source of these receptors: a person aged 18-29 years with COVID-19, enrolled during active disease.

In DNA form, the CDR3 reads TGTGCCAGCAGCCGTTCTAGCGGGAGCCTTCAAGAGACCCAGTACTTC. Protein sequence: CASSRSSGSLQETQYF. The chain couples TRBV5-8 to TRBJ2-5; TRBD2 matches 10 bases. Per the germline V gene, CDR1 is SGHTS and CDR2 is YDEGEE. The CDR3 spans 16 residues. J was trimmed by 2 bases and V by 4 bases; bases with no gene match: 8. Together with reference TRBV5-8 and TRBJ2-5, the CDR3 gives the full variable domain: EAGVTQSPTHLIKTRGQQATLRCSPISGHTSVYWYQQALGLGLQFLLWYDEGEERNRGNFPPRFSGRQFPNYSSELNVNALELEDSALYLCASSRSSGSLQETQYFGPGTRLLVL.

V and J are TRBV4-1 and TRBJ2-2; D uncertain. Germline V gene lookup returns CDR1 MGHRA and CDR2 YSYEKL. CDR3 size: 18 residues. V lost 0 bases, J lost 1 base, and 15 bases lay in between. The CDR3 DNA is TGCGCCAGCAGCCAAGATCTTCCGCGGTTTTTGAACACCGGGGAGCTGTTTTTT. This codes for CASSQDLPRFLNTGELFF.

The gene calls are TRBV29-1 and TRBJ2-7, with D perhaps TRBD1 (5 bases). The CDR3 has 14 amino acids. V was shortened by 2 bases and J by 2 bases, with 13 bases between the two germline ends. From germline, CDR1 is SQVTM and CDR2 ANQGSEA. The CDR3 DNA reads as TGCAGCGTTGAAACCCAGGGTGGGACCTACGAGCAGTACTTC. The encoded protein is CSVETQGGTYEQYF.

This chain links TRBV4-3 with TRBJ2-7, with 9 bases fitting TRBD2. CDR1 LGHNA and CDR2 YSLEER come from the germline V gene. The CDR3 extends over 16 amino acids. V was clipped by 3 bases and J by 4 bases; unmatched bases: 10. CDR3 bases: TGCGCCAGCAGCCAGTCTCTAGCGGGGCTATCTTACGAGCAGTACTTC. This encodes CASSQSLAGLSYEQYF.

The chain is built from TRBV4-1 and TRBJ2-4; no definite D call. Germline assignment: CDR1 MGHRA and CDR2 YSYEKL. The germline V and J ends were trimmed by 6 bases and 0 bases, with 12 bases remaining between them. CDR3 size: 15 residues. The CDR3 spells CASRTSVLAKNIQYF. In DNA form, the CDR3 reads TGCGCCAGCAGGACATCGGTCCTAGCCAAAAACATTCAGTACTTC.

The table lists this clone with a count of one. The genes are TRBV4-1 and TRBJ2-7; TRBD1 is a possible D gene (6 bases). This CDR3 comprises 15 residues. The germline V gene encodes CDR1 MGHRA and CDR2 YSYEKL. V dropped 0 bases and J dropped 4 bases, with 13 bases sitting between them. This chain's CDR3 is CASSQDPGQGYEQYF. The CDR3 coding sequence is TGCGCCAGCAGCCAAGATCCCGGTCAGGGGTACGAGCAGTACTTC.

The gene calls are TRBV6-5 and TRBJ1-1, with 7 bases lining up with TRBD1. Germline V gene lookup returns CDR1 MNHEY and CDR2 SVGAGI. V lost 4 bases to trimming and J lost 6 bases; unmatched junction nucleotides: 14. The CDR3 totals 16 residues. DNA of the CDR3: TGTGCCAGCAGTTCAAGGGGTGGTCAGGGGGTCTCTGAAGCTTTCTTT. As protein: CASSSRGGQGVSEAFF.

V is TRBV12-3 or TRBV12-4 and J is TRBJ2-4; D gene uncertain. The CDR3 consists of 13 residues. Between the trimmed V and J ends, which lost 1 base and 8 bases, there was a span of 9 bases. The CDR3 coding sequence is TGTGCCAGCAGTTTAGAAGTCGAGTACATTCAGTACTTC. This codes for CASSLEVEYIQYF.

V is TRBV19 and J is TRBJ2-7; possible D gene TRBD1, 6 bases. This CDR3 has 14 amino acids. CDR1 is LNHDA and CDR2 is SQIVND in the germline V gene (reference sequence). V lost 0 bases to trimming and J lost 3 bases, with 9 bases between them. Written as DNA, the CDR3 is TGTGCCAGTAGTATAGATTGGACAGACTACGAGCAGTACTTC. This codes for CASSIDWTDYEQYF.